This entry is about one T cell receptor (beta chain). This sample is part of a study of blood T cell repertoires in COVID-19. At the level of the study: The origin of the acute and convalescent COVID-19 samples was the United States, Italy and Spain. T cells, B-cell-depleted T cells, or PBMCs provided the cDNA or gDNA that served as material.

Looked up from germline, CDR1 is SQVTM and CDR2 is ANQGSEA. V was trimmed by 8 bases and J by 0 bases, leaving 11 bases between them. The CDR3 sequence is 13 residues long. Generated by immunoSEQ multiplex PCR, the TCRdb table keeps only in-frame clones and is missing some. The profile shows about 36,000 clones, about three quarters of them singletons. The sequenced material came from peripheral blood. The TCR comes from a man aged 60 to 75 with acute or convalescent COVID-19. V gene TRBV29-1 combines with J gene TRBJ1-3; D uncertain. In DNA form, the CDR3 reads TGCAGCCACGTGGCGGACTCTGGAAACACCATATATTTT. It specifies CSHVADSGNTIYF.